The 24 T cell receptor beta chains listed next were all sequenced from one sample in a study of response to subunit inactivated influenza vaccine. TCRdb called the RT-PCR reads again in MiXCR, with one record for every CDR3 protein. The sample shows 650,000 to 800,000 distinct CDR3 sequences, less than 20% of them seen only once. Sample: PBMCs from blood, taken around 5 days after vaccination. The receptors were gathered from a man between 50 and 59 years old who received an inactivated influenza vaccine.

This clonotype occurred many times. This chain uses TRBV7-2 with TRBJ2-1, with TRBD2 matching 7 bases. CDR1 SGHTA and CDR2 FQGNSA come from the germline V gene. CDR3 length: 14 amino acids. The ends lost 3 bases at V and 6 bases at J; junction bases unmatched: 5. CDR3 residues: CASSLGGSINEQFF. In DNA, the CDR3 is TGTGCCAGCAGCTTGGGCGGGAGCATCAATGAGCAGTTCTTC.

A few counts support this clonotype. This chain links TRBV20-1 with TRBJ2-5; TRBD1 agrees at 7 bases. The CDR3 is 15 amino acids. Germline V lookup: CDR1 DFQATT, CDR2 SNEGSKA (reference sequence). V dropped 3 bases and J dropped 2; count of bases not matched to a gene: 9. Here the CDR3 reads CSASGRQGLQETQYF. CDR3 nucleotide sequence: TGCAGTGCTAGCGGCCGACAGGGCTTACAAGAGACCCAGTACTTC.

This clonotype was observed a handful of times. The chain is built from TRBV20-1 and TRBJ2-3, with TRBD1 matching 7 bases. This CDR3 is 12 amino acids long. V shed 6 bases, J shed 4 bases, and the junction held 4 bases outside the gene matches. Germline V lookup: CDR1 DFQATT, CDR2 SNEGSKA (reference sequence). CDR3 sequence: CSAKTGADTQYF. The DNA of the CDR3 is TGCAGTGCAAAAACAGGGGCAGATACGCAGTATTTT.

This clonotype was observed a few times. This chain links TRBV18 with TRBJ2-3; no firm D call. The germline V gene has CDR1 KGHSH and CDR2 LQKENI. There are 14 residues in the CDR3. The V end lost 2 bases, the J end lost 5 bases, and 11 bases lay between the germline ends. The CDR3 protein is CASSPNTGLDTQYF. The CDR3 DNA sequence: TGTGCCAGCTCACCAAATACCGGGTTAGATACGCAGTATTTT.

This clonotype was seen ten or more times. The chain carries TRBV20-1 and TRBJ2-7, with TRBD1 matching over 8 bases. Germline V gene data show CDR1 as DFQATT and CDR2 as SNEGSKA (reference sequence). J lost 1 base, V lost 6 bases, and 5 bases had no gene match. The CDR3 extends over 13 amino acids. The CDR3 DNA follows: TGCAGTGCCGGACAGGGTCGATCCTACGAGCAGTACTTC. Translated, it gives CSAGQGRSYEQYF.

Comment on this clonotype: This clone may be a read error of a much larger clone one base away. CDR3 protein: CASNQGQGNEQFF. The CDR3 nucleotides are TGTGCCAGCAACCAAGGACAAGGGAATGAGCAGTTCTTC. The gene calls are TRBV7-9 and TRBJ2-1; possible D gene TRBD1, 5 bases. CDR1 SEHNR and CDR2 FQNEAQ come from the germline V gene (reference sequence). The CDR3 spans 13 residues. Trimming left V 7 bases short and J 7 bases short, with 14 bases between. The full variable domain, its missing parts supplied by reference TRBV7-9 and TRBJ2-1, is DTGVSQNPRHKITKRGQNVTFRCDPISEHNRLYWYRQTLGQGPEFLTYFQNEAQLEKSRLLSDRFSAERPKGSFSTLEIQRTEQGDSAMYLCASNQGQGNEQFFGPGTRLTVL.

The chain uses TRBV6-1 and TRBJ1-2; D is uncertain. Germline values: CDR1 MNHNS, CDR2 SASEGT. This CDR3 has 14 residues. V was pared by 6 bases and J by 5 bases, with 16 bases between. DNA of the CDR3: TGTGCCAGCAGCCCATCGACACCCACATATGGCTACACCTTC. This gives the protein CASSPSTPTYGYTF.

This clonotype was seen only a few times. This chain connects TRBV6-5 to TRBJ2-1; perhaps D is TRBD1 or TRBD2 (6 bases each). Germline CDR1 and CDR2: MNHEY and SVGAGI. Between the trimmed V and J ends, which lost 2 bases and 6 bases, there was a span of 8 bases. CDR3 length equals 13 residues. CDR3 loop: CASSYGGPNEQFF. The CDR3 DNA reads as TGTGCCAGCAGTTACGGGGGGCCCAATGAGCAGTTCTTC.

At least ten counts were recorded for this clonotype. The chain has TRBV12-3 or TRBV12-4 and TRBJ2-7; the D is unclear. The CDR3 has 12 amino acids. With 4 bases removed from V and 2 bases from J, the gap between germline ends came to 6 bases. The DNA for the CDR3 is TGTGCCAGCAGTTCGACTGCCTACGAGCAGTACTTC. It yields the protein CASSSTAYEQYF.

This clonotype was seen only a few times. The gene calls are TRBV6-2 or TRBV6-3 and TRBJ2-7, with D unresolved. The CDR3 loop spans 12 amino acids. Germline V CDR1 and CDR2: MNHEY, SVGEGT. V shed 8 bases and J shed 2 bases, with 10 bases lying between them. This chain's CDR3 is CASGPSAYEQYF. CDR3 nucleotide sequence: TGTGCCAGCGGTCCTTCGGCCTACGAGCAGTACTTC.

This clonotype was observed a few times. CDR3 residues: CAISEGSNEQYF. The CDR3 DNA reads TGTGCCATCAGTGAGGGGAGTAACGAGCAGTACTTC. The chain links TRBV10-3 to TRBJ2-7, with a weak D call TRBD2 (5 bases). Germline V gene lookup returns CDR1 ENHRY and CDR2 SYGVKD. With 2 bases removed from V and 5 bases from J, the gap between germline ends came to 7 bases. The CDR3 consists of 12 residues.

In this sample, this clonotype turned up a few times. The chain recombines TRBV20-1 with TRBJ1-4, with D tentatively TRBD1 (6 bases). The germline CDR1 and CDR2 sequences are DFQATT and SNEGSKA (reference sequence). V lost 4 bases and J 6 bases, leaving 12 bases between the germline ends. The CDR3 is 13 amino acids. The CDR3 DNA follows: TGCAGTGCTAAACAGGGCCCATATGAAAAACTGTTTTTT. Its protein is CSAKQGPYEKLFF.

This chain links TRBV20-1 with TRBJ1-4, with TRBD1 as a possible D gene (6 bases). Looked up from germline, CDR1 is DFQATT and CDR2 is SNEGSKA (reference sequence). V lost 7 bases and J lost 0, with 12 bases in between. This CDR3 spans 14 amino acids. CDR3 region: CSVTQGPTNEKLFF. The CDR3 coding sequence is TGCAGTGTTACACAGGGTCCAACTAATGAAAAACTGTTTTTT.

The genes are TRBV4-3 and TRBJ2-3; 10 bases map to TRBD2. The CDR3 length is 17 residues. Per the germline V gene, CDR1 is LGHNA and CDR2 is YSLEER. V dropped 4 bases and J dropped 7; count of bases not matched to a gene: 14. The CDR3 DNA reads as TGCGCCAGCAGCCCCCAAGCGGGAGGGCCGGGAAGAAATACGCAGTATTTT. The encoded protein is CASSPQAGGPGRNTQYF.

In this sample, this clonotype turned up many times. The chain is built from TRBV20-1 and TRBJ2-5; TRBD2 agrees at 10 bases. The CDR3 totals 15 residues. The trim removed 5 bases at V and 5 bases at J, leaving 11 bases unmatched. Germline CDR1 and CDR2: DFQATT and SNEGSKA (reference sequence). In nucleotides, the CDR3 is TGCAGTGCTCCTAGCGGGAGTAGTATTTGGGAGACCCAGTACTTC. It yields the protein CSAPSGSSIWETQYF.

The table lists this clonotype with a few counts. CDR3 amino acids: CASSLGRGGNEQFF. In nucleotides, the CDR3 is TGTGCCAGCAGCTTAGGCAGGGGTGGCAATGAGCAGTTCTTC. The chain recombines TRBV11-2 with TRBJ2-1, with D possibly matching TRBD1 (6 bases). This CDR3 is built from 14 residues. V lost 1 base to trimming and J lost 6 bases, with 10 bases between them. Germline values: CDR1 SGHAT, CDR2 FQNNGV.

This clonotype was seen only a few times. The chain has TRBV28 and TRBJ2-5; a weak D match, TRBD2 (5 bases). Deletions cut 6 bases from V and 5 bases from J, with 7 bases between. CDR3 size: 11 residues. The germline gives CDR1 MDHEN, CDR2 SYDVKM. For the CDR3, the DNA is TGTGCCAGCAGGCTAGCCGAGACCCAGTACTTC. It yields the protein CASRLAETQYF.

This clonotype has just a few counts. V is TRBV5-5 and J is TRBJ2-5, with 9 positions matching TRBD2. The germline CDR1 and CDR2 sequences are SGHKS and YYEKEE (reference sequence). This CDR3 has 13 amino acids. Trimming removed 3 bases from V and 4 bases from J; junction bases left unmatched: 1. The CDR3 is CASSWTSVETQYF. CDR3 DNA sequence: TGTGCCAGCAGCTGGACTAGCGTAGAGACCCAGTACTTC.

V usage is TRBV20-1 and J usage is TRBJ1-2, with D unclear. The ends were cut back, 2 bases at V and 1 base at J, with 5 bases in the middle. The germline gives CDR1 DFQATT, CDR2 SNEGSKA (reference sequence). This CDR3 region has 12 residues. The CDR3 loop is CSARPDNYGYTF. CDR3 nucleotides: TGCAGTGCTAGACCAGATAACTATGGCTACACCTTC.

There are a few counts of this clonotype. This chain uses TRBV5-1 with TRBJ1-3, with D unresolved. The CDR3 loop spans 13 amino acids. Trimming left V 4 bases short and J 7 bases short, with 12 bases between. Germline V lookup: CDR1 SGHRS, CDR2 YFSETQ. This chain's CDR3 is CASSEDPGNTIYF. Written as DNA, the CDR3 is TGCGCCAGCAGCGAGGATCCGGGGAACACCATATATTTT.

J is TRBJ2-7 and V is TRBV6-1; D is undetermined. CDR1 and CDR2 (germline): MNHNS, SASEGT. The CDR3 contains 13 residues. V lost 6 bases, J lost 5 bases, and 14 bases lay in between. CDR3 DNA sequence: TGTGCCAGCAGCCCTCTTACGTACCACGAGCAGTACTTC. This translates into CASSPLTYHEQYF.

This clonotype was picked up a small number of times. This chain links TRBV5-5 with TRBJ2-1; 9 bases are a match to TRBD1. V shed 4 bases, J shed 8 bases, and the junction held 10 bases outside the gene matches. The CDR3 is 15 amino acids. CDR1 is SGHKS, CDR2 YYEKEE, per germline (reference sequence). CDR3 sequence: CASSNPGQGLDEQFF. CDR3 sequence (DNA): TGTGCCAGCAGCAATCCGGGACAGGGCCTCGATGAGCAGTTCTTC.

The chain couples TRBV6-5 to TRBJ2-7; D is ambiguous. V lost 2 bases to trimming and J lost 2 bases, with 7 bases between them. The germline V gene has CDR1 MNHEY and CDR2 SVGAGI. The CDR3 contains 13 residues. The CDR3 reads CASSYNRAYEQYF. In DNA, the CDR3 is TGTGCCAGCAGTTACAATAGAGCCTACGAGCAGTACTTC.

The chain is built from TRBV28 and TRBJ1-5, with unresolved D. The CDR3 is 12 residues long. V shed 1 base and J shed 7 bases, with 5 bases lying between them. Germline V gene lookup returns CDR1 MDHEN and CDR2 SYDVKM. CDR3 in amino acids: CASSLFPQPQHF. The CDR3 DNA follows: TGTGCCAGCAGTTTATTCCCCCAGCCCCAGCATTTT.